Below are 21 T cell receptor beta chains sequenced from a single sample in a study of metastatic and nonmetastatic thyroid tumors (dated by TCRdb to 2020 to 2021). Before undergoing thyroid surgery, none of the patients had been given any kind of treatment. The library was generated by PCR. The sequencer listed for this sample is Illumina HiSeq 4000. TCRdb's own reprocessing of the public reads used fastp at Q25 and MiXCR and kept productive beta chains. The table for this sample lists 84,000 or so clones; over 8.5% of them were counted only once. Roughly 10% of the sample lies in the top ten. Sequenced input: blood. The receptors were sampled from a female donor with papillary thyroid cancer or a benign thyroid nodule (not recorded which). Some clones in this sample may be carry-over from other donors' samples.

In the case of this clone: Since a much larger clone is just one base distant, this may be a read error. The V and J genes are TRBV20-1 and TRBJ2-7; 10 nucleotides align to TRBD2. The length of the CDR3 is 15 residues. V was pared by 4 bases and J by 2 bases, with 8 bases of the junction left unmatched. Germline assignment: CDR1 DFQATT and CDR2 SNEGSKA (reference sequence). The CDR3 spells CSANPGLASPYEQYF. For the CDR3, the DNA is TGCAGTGCTAATCCGGGACTAGCGAGTCCCTACGAGCAGTACTTC.

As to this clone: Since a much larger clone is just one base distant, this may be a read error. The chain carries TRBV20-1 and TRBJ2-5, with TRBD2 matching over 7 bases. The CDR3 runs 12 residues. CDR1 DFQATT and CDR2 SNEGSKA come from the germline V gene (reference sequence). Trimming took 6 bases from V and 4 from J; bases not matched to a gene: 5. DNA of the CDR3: TGCAGTGCCGTTGGGGGGGGAGAGACCCAGTACTTC. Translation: CSAVGGGETQYF.

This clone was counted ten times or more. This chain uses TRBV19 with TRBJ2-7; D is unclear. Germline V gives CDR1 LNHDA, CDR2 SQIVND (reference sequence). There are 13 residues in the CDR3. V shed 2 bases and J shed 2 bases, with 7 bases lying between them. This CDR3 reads CASSIQSTYEQYF. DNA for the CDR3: TGTGCCAGTAGTATACAGTCTACCTACGAGCAGTACTTC.

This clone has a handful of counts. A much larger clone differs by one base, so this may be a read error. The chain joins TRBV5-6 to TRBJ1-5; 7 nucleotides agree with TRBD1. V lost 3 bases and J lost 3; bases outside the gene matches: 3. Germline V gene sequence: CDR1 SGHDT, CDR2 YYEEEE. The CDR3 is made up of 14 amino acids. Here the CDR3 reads CASSSGQINQPQHF. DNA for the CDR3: TGTGCCAGCAGCTCGGGACAGATCAATCAGCCCCAGCATTTT. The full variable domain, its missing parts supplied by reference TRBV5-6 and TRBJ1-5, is DAGVTQSPTHLIKTRGQQVTLRCSPKSGHDTVSWYQQALGQGPQFIFQYYEEEERQRGNFPDRFSGHQFPNYSSELNVNALLLGDSALYLCASSSGQINQPQHFGDGTRLSIL.

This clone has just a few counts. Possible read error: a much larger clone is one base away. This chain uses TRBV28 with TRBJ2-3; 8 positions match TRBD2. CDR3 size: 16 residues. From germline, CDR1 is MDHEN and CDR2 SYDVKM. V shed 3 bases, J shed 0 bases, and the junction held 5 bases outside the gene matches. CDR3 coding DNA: TGTGCCAGCAGTTTTTTATCGGGGGGGAGCACAGATACGCAGTATTTT. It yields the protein CASSFLSGGSTDTQYF.

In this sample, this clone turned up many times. In DNA, the CDR3 is TGTGCCAGCAGCCAAAGAGGGTTTTCCAATGAGCAGTTCTTC. It is translated as CASSQRGFSNEQFF. J is TRBJ2-1 and V is TRBV14, with a weak D call TRBD2 (5 bases). V was clipped by 2 bases and J by 6 bases, with 11 bases between them. The V gene's germline CDR1 is SGHDN and CDR2 FVKESK. The CDR3 has 14 amino acids. The variable domain in full, completed from reference TRBV14 and TRBJ2-1, reads EAGVTQFPSHSVIEKGQTVTLRCDPISGHDNLYWYRRVMGKEIKFLLHFVKESKQDESGMPNNRFLAERTGGTYSTLKVQPAELEDSGVYFCASSQRGFSNEQFFGPGTRLTVL.

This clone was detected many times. This CDR3 is CASKGQQNTEAFF. CDR3 DNA: TGTGCCAGCAAAGGACAGCAGAACACTGAAGCTTTCTTT. This chain joins TRBV6-1 and TRBJ1-1; a possible D gene is TRBD1 (6 bases). CDR3 length equals 13 residues. Germline CDR1 MNHNS, CDR2 SASEGT. Trimming left V 7 bases short and J 1 base short, with 10 bases between.

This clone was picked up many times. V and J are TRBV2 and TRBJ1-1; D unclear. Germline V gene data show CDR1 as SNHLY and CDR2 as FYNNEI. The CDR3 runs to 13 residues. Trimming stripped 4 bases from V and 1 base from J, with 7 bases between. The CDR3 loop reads CASSGPRNTEAFF. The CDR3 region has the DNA TGTGCCAGCAGTGGGCCGCGGAACACTGAAGCTTTCTTT.

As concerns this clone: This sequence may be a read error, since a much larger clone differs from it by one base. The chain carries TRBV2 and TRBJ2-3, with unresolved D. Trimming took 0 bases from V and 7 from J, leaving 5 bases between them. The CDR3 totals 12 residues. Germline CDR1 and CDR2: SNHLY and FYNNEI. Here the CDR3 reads CASSEAGYTQYF. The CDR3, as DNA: TGTGCCAGCAGTGAAGCGGGGTATACGCAGTATTTT.

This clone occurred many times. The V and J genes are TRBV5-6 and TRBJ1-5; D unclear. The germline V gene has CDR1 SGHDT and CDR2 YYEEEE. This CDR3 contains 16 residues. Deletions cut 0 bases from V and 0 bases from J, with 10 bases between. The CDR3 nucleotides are TGTGCCAGCAGCTTGGAGATTAAATATAGCAATCAGCCCCAGCATTTT. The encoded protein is CASSLEIKYSNQPQHF.

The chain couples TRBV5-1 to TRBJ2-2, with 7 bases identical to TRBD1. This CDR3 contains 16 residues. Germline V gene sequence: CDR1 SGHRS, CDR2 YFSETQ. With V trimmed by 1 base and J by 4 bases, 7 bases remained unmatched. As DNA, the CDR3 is TGCGCCAGCAGCTTGTCCTCAGGGGGTACCACCGGGGAGCTGTTTTTT. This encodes CASSLSSGGTTGELFF.

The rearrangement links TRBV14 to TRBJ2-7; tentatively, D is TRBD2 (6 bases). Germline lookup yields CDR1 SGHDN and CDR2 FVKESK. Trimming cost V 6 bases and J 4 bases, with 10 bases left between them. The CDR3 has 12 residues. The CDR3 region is CASSPGGYEQYF. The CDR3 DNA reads TGTGCCAGCAGTCCCGGGGGTTACGAGCAGTACTTC.

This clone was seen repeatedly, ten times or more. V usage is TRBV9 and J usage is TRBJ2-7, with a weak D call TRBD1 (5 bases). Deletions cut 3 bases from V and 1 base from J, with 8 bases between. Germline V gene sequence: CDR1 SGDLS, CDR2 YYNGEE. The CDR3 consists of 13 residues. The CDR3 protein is CASSETGSYEQYF. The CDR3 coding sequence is TGTGCCAGCAGCGAAACAGGATCCTACGAGCAGTACTTC.

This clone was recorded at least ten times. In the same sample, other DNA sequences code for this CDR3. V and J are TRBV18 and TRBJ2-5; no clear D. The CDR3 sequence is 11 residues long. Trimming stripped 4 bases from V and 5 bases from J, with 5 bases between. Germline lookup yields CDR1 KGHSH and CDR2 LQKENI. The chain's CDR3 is CASSLGETQYF. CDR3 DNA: TGTGCCAGCTCACTCGGGGAGACCCAGTACTTC.

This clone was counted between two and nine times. CDR3: CSVDGRRGEAFF. The CDR3 DNA reads TGCAGCGTTGACGGCCGCAGGGGTGAAGCTTTCTTT. The chain carries TRBV29-1 and TRBJ1-1; D is perhaps TRBD1 (6 bases). The V gene's germline CDR1 is SQVTM and CDR2 ANQGSEA. V lost 3 bases to trimming and J lost 7 bases, with 12 bases between them. The CDR3 runs to 12 residues. The full variable domain, completed using reference TRBV29-1 and TRBJ1-1, is SAVISQKPSRDICQRGTSLTIQCQVDSQVTMMFWYRQQPGQSLTLIATANQGSEATYESGFVIDKFPISRPNLTFSTLTVSNMSPEDSSIYLCSVDGRRGEAFFGQGTRLTVV.

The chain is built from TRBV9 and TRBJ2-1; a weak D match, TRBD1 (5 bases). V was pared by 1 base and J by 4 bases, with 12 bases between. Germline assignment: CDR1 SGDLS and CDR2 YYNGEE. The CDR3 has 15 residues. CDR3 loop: CASSVSWTPYNEQFF. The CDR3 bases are TGTGCCAGCAGCGTATCCTGGACACCTTACAATGAGCAGTTCTTC.

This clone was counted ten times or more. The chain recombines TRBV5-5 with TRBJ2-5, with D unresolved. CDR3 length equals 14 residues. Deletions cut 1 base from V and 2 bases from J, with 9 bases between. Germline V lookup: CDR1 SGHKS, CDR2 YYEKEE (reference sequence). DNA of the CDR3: TGTGCCAGCAGCTTGTGGCTAGTGCAAGAGACCCAGTACTTC. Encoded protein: CASSLWLVQETQYF. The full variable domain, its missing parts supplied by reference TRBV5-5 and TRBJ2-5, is DAGVTQSPTHLIKTRGQQVTLRCSPISGHKSVSWYQQVLGQGPQFIFQYYEKEERGRGNFPDRFSARQFPNYSSELNVNALLLGDSALYLCASSLWLVQETQYFGPGTRLLVL.

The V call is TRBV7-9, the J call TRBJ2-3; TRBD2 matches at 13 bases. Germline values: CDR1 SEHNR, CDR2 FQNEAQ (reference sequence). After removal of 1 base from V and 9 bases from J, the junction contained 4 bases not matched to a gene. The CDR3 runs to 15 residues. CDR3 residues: CASSLGTSGGGTQYF. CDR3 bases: TGTGCCAGCAGCTTAGGGACTAGCGGGGGTGGAACGCAGTATTTT.

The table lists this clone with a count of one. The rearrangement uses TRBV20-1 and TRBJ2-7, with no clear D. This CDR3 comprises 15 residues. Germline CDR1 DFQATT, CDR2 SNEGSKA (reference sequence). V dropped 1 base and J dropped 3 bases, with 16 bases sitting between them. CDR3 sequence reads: CSARAPWVVDYEQYF. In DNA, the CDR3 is TGCAGTGCTAGAGCCCCCTGGGTGGTAGACTACGAGCAGTACTTC.

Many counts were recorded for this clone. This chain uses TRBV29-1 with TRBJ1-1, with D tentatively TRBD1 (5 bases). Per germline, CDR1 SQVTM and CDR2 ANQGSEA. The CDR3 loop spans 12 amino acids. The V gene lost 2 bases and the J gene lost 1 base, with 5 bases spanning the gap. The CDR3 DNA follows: TGCAGCGTTGAAACAGGGAACACTGAAGCTTTCTTT. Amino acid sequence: CSVETGNTEAFF.

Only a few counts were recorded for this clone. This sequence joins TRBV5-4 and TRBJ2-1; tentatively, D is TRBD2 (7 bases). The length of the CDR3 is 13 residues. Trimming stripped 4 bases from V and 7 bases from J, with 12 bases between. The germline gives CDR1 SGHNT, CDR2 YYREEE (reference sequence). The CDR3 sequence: CASSPRGGNEQFF. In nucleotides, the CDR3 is TGTGCCAGCAGCCCTAGGGGGGGGAATGAGCAGTTCTTC.